These T cell receptor beta chains were read from a single sample in a study of radiation and T cells in renal cell carcinoma. The table came from immunoSEQ multiplex PCR; TCRdb's copy has only in-frame clones and leaves some out. Here the sample spans approximately 140,000 clones, about nine tenths being singletons. Here the sequenced sample was blood, taken from a patient whose treatment included radiotherapy and nephrectomy. The receptor source for this set is a woman between 65 and 79 years old with renal cell carcinoma. The CDR3 runs from the conserved cysteine through the conserved F or W. The D gene is left open where the match is weak. Only part of the rows carry a size: once, few, many, or a class if the clone is expanded.

size: few
J: TRBJ1-5
V: TRBV7-9
length: 13
D: .
DNA: TGTGCCAGCAGCCTTCGACAGAATCAGCCCCAGCATTTT
CDR3: CASSLRQNQPQHF

size: .
J: TRBJ1-3
V: TRBV19
length: 14
D: TRBD1
DNA: TGTGCCAGTAGTACAACAGGGGTCGGAAACACCATATATTTT
CDR3: CASSTTGVGNTIYF

size: .
J: TRBJ1-6
V: TRBV5-1
length: 15
D: .
DNA: TGCGCCAGCAGCTTGGAGGGTTCCTATAATTCACCCCTCCACTTT
CDR3: CASSLEGSYNSPLHF

size: .
J: TRBJ2-3
V: TRBV9
length: 17
D: .
DNA: TGTGCCAGCAGCCCCCGACCCACTCCTACACCCACAGATACGCAGTATTTT
CDR3: CASSPRPTPTPTDTQYF

size: .
J: TRBJ1-2
V: TRBV5-6
length: 14
D: .
DNA: TGTGCCAGCAGCTTGTACGGACAGATCTATGGCTACACCTTC
CDR3: CASSLYGQIYGYTF

size: .
J: TRBJ2-1
V: TRBV19
length: 16
D: TRBD1
DNA: TGTGCCAGTAGTAAGGGGGCAGATACCCTTTACAATGAGCAGTTCTTC
CDR3: CASSKGADTLYNEQFF

size: .
J: TRBJ2-1
V: TRBV7-2
length: 15
D: TRBD2
DNA: TGTGCCAGCAGTCTAGCGGGGGGCAATTTTAATGAGCAGTTCTTC
CDR3: CASSLAGGNFNEQFF

size: .
J: TRBJ2-1
V: TRBV5-6
length: 17
D: .
DNA: TGTGCCAGCAGTAATTTCGCCCCGGACAAAACCTACAATGAGCAGTTCTTC
CDR3: CASSNFAPDKTYNEQFF

size: once
J: TRBJ2-7
V: TRBV6-5
length: 15
D: TRBD2
DNA: TGTGCCAGCAGGAGGACTAGCGGGTTTAACTACGAGCAGTACTTC
CDR3: CASRRTSGFNYEQYF

size: .
J: TRBJ1-6
V: TRBV30
length: 15
D: .
DNA: TGTGCCTGGGCATCCGGGGAGCTCTATAATTCACCCCTCCACTTT
CDR3: CAWASGELYNSPLHF

size: .
J: TRBJ2-7
V: TRBV5-6
length: 14
D: TRBD1
DNA: TGTGCCAGCAGCCCCGGGACAGCCCTCTACGAGCAGTACTTC
CDR3: CASSPGTALYEQYF

size: .
J: TRBJ1-1
V: TRBV5-5
length: 14
D: TRBD1
DNA: TGTGCCAGCAGCTGGACAGGGGGTAGGACTGAAGCTTTCTTT
CDR3: CASSWTGGRTEAFF

size: .
J: TRBJ1-2
V: TRBV13
length: 13
D: .
DNA: TGTGCCAGCAGCTTACTGGGGGGCTATGGCTACACCTTC
CDR3: CASSLLGGYGYTF

size: .
J: TRBJ2-5
V: TRBV14
length: 11
D: .
DNA: TGTGCCAGCAGCCTAGGGGAGACCCAGTACTTC
CDR3: CASSLGETQYF

size: .
J: TRBJ2-3
V: TRBV7-9
length: 14
D: .
DNA: TGTGCCAGCAGCTTAGCCAGTGCGTTGGATACGCAGTATTTT
CDR3: CASSLASALDTQYF

size: .
J: TRBJ2-6
V: TRBV15
length: 16
D: .
DNA: TGTGCCACCAGCAGAGATCAGGGTAAAAGGGCCAACGTCCTGACTTTC
CDR3: CATSRDQGKRANVLTF

size: once
J: TRBJ2-2
V: TRBV6-1
length: 15
D: TRBD1
DNA: TGTGCCAGCAGGGCAGGGACAGGGAACACCGGGGAGCTGTTTTTT
CDR3: CASRAGTGNTGELFF

size: .
J: TRBJ1-1
V: TRBV11-3
length: 16
D: .
DNA: TGTGCCAGCAGCCCCTCCGGGGGGAGGCTGAACACTGAAGCTTTCTTT
CDR3: CASSPSGGRLNTEAFF

size: .
J: TRBJ1-3
V: TRBV6-5
length: 14
D: TRBD1
DNA: TGTGCCAGCAGTTACGGGGACAGTGGAAACACCATATATTTT
CDR3: CASSYGDSGNTIYF

size: .
J: TRBJ2-1
V: TRBV5-1
length: 15
D: TRBD2
DNA: TGCGCCAGCAGCTTGGGACTAGCGGGGAAGAATGAGCAGTTCTTC
CDR3: CASSLGLAGKNEQFF

size: .
J: TRBJ2-2
V: TRBV27
length: 12
D: .
DNA: TGTGCCAGCAGTTTATATGGCGGGGAGCTGTTTTTT
CDR3: CASSLYGGELFF

size: .
J: TRBJ1-2
V: TRBV18
length: 17
D: .
DNA: TGTGCCAGCTCACCAGGCCCTCCCGGGACGAGGGATAGAGGCTACACCTTC
CDR3: CASSPGPPGTRDRGYTF

size: few
J: TRBJ1-2
V: TRBV6-5
length: 12
D: .
DNA: TGTGCCAGCAGCCCTAATATCGGTGGCTACACCTTC
CDR3: CASSPNIGGYTF

size: .
J: TRBJ2-7
V: TRBV11-3
length: 16
D: .
DNA: TGTGCCAGCAGCTTAGTACCAGCGGTTAACTCCTACGAGCAGTACTTC
CDR3: CASSLVPAVNSYEQYF

size: .
J: TRBJ2-2
V: TRBV6-1
length: 13
D: .
DNA: TGTGCCATCTCGGGATTTAACACCGGGGAGCTGTTTTTT
CDR3: CAISGFNTGELFF

size: .
J: TRBJ1-2
V: TRBV28
length: 14
D: TRBD1
DNA: TGTGCCAGCAGTTCAAGACCGGGACAGATTAGCTACACCTTC
CDR3: CASSSRPGQISYTF

size: .
J: TRBJ1-1
V: TRBV6-5
length: 14
D: .
DNA: TGTGCCAGCAGTTACTCGCAGAGGGGGACTGAAGCTTTCTTT
CDR3: CASSYSQRGTEAFF

size: .
J: TRBJ1-1
V: TRBV5-4
length: 12
D: .
DNA: TGTGCCAGCAGCGAATCTAACACTGAAGCTTTCTTT
CDR3: CASSESNTEAFF

size: .
J: TRBJ1-6
V: TRBV6-1
length: 14
D: .
DNA: TGTGCCAGCAGTACTGGCTCCTATAATTCACCCCTCCACTTT
CDR3: CASSTGSYNSPLHF

size: .
J: TRBJ2-7
V: TRBV7-6
length: 14
D: TRBD1
DNA: TGTGCCAGCAGCCGGGACAGGATCTCCTACGAGCAGTACTTC
CDR3: CASSRDRISYEQYF

size: .
J: TRBJ1-1
V: TRBV11-2
length: 15
D: .
DNA: TGTGCCAGCAGCTTAGGGGGCAAACGGAACACTGAAGCTTTCTTT
CDR3: CASSLGGKRNTEAFF

size: .
J: TRBJ1-3
V: TRBV5-6
length: 15
D: TRBD1
DNA: TGTGCCAGCAGCTGGGACAGGGGGCCTGGAAACACCATATATTTT
CDR3: CASSWDRGPGNTIYF

size: .
J: TRBJ2-1
V: TRBV4-2
length: 14
D: TRBD2
DNA: TGTGCCAGCAGCCATGGACTAGCGGGCGAATCGCAGTTCTTC
CDR3: CASSHGLAGESQFF

size: .
J: TRBJ2-5
V: TRBV10-3
length: 16
D: TRBD2
DNA: TGTGCCATCAGTGAACCGAGACTAGCGGGGGGCCGCCTCCAGTACTTC
CDR3: CAISEPRLAGGRLQYF

size: .
J: TRBJ2-1
V: TRBV29-1
length: 11
D: .
DNA: TGCAGCGTGACAGCCTACAATGAGCAGTTCTTC
CDR3: CSVTAYNEQFF

size: .
J: TRBJ2-3
V: TRBV10-3
length: 15
D: TRBD2
DNA: TGTGCCTCCGGTGTACTAGCGGGGGGGACAGATACGCAGTATTTT
CDR3: CASGVLAGGTDTQYF

size: .
J: TRBJ2-5
V: TRBV7-2
length: 13
D: .
DNA: TGTGCCAGCAGCTTAGAATTCCAAGAGACCCAGTACTTC
CDR3: CASSLEFQETQYF

size: .
J: TRBJ2-6
V: TRBV7-9
length: 12
D: .
DNA: TGTGCCAGCAGCGCTGGGGCCAACGTCCTGACTTTC
CDR3: CASSAGANVLTF

size: .
J: TRBJ2-7
V: TRBV7-9
length: 14
D: TRBD2
DNA: TGTGCCAGCACCCGAGGGGTGGCGGGGGACGAGCAGTACTTC
CDR3: CASTRGVAGDEQYF

size: .
J: TRBJ1-1
V: TRBV7-3
length: 15
D: .
DNA: TGTGCCAGCAGTCTAAGATCAGGGGCGTCCACTGAAGCTTTCTTT
CDR3: CASSLRSGASTEAFF

size: once
J: TRBJ1-2
V: TRBV28
length: 13
D: .
DNA: TGTGCCAGCACCTTGGGAGGACTCGAAGGCTACACCTTC
CDR3: CASTLGGLEGYTF

size: .
J: TRBJ2-3
V: TRBV5-4
length: 16
D: TRBD2
DNA: TGTGCCAGCAGCCCCCGGACTAGCGGGGGCACAGATACGCAGTATTTT
CDR3: CASSPRTSGGTDTQYF

size: .
J: TRBJ1-5
V: TRBV19
length: 16
D: .
DNA: TGTGCCAGTAGTATTCAAGGAGTTTATAGCAATCAGCCCCAGCATTTT
CDR3: CASSIQGVYSNQPQHF

size: .
J: TRBJ1-1
V: TRBV18
length: 17
D: TRBD1
DNA: TGTGCCAGCTCACGCGGACAGGGGGCGGGGGTCCCCACTGAAGCTTTCTTT
CDR3: CASSRGQGAGVPTEAFF

size: .
J: TRBJ2-5
V: TRBV5-1
length: 15
D: .
DNA: TGCGCCAGCAGCCCCCAGCGGAGGGGTGAGGAGACCCAGTACTTC
CDR3: CASSPQRRGEETQYF

size: .
J: TRBJ2-3
V: TRBV5-1
length: 14
D: TRBD2
DNA: TGCGCCAGCAACGGAGCGGGGGGCACAGATACGCAGTATTTT
CDR3: CASNGAGGTDTQYF

size: .
J: TRBJ2-7
V: TRBV18
length: 13
D: .
DNA: TGTGCCAGCTCATCCGACAAGCCGAACGAGCAGTACTTC
CDR3: CASSSDKPNEQYF

size: .
J: TRBJ1-2
V: TRBV14
length: 15
D: .
DNA: TGTGCCAGCAGCGCCCCAGGTCCAGGGGTCTATGGCTACACCTTC
CDR3: CASSAPGPGVYGYTF

size: .
J: TRBJ1-2
V: TRBV19
length: 13
D: .
DNA: TGTGCCAGTAGTTTGGACAGTTTATATGGCTACACCTTC
CDR3: CASSLDSLYGYTF

size: .
J: TRBJ1-2
V: TRBV6-5
length: 13
D: .
DNA: TGTGCCAGCAGTGACCGGAGGGACGGCGGCTACACCTTC
CDR3: CASSDRRDGGYTF

size: .
J: TRBJ2-3
V: TRBV5-6
length: 15
D: TRBD1
DNA: TGTGCCAGCAGCTCCATGACAGGGTGGGTTGATACGCAGTATTTT
CDR3: CASSSMTGWVDTQYF

size: .
J: TRBJ1-5
V: TRBV30
length: 13
D: .
DNA: TGTGCCTGGAGTGGGGCGGAAAATCAGCCCCAGCATTTT
CDR3: CAWSGAENQPQHF

size: .
J: TRBJ2-2
V: TRBV19
length: 14
D: .
DNA: TGTGCCAGTAGCCCGCTGGGAAAACCCGGGGAGCTGTTTTTT
CDR3: CASSPLGKPGELFF

size: .
J: TRBJ2-2
V: TRBV5-1
length: 12
D: .
DNA: TGCGCCAGCAGCTATGGGGCGGAGGAGCTGTTTTTT
CDR3: CASSYGAEELFF

size: few
J: TRBJ1-1
V: TRBV2
length: 16
D: .
DNA: TGTGCCAGCAGCCCCAAGGGGCGGGGAATGAACACTGAAGCTTTCTTT
CDR3: CASSPKGRGMNTEAFF

size: .
J: TRBJ2-5
V: TRBV7-2
length: 15
D: TRBD2
DNA: TGTGCCAGCAGCGTTAGCGGGGGGAATCAAGAGACCCAGTACTTC
CDR3: CASSVSGGNQETQYF

size: few
J: TRBJ1-1
V: TRBV6-5
length: 15
D: TRBD1
DNA: TGTGCCAGCAGGGGGACGTCAGGGGGAAACACTGAAGCTTTCTTT
CDR3: CASRGTSGGNTEAFF

size: .
J: TRBJ2-3
V: TRBV4-1
length: 13
D: TRBD1
DNA: TGCGCCAGCAGAAGACAGGGAACAGATACGCAGTATTTT
CDR3: CASRRQGTDTQYF

size: .
J: TRBJ2-5
V: TRBV5-4
length: 16
D: TRBD2
DNA: TGTGCCAGCAGCCCCGGGACTAGCGGGGGTGGCGAGACCCAGTACTTC
CDR3: CASSPGTSGGGETQYF